These T cell receptor beta chains were read from a single sample in a study of blood T cell repertoires in COVID-19. Measured with immunoSEQ multiplex PCR; TCRdb has only the in-frame clones, and not every one. Among roughly 220,000 clones, over 75% were seen once, and the ten largest hold 5% to 6.5%. The sequencing sample was made of peripheral blood. These receptors came from a man at least 80 years old with acute or convalescent COVID-19. Both conserved end residues are part of each CDR3.

v_call cdr3_aa
TRBV11-3 CASSGWTGPEAFF
TRBV30 CAWSIVSRETQYF
TRBV19 CASSIQGYTEAFF
TRBV10-3 CAISDGSGLTGELFF
TRBV6-5 CASSYSRTGGNEKLFF
TRBV14 CASSRGKGSTGELFF
TRBV5-3 CARTSQPFGNTIYF
TRBV19 CASQPTGLLNTGELFF
TRBV18 CASSGAGGPSGELFF
TRBV7-9 CASSSTGGEYEQYF
TRBV29-1 CSVVTGVDTQYF
TRBV20-1 CSAERNYEQYF
TRBV30 CAWSPGGGGAGQPQHF